Below are 14 T cell receptor beta chains sequenced from a single sample in a study of HIV-infected children after antiretroviral therapy interruption. Treatment specified: PENTA 11 planned treatment interruption arm or continuous ART arm. A 3' RACE protocol on RNA, with unique molecular identifiers, produced the TCR library. TCRdb itself ran the 3' RACE reads through MiXCR, one entry per CDR3 protein. The data hold 30,000 to 40,000 distinct CDR3 sequences, with approximately 7% observed a single time. The sample was CD45RA+ CD4+ T cells from PBMCs, pooled from several time points, taken from a donor given antiretroviral therapy, either interrupted or continuous. The subset here: naive CD4+ CD45RA+ CD45RO- T cells. The receptors come from a pool of human donors with HIV.

V and J are TRBV5-1 and TRBJ2-1; D not resolved. CDR1 and CDR2 (germline): SGHRS, YFSETQ. V was cut by 0 bases and J by 0 bases, with 10 bases left in between. The CDR3 sequence is 16 residues long. CDR3 protein: CASSLERADSYNEQFF. As DNA, the CDR3 is TGCGCCAGCAGCTTGGAGCGCGCAGACTCCTACAATGAGCAGTTCTTC.

This sequence joins TRBV11-2 and TRBJ1-5; D is ambiguous. The germline V gene has CDR1 SGHAT and CDR2 FQNNGV. CDR3 length: 15 residues. V was pared by 5 bases and J by 3 bases, with 14 bases between. CDR3 sequence: CASSLGLRINQPQHF. The CDR3, as DNA: TGTGCCAGCAGCCTGGGCTTACGGATCAATCAGCCCCAGCATTTT.

This clonotype was seen a handful of times. The rearrangement uses TRBV7-2 and TRBJ2-7, with D uncertain. This CDR3 has 14 amino acids. Germline CDR1 SGHTA, CDR2 FQGNSA. V was trimmed by 3 bases and J by 5 bases, leaving 14 bases between them. CDR3 DNA: TGTGCCAGCAGCTTGCCTCGGTCAAGCCACGAGCAGTACTTC. Translating gives CASSLPRSSHEQYF.

Ten or more counts support this clonotype. The chain uses TRBV12-3 or TRBV12-4 and TRBJ2-3; 8 bases align to TRBD2. J was trimmed by 1 base and V by 6 bases; bases with no gene match: 3. The CDR3 runs to 14 residues. The CDR3 DNA is TGTGCCAGCAGAATTAGCGGGGGCACAGATACGCAGTATTTT. Amino acids: CASRISGGTDTQYF.

This clonotype was recorded at least ten times. J is TRBJ2-5 and V is TRBV7-2; a weak D match, TRBD1 (8 bases). The CDR3 runs 15 residues. In germline, CDR1 is SGHTA, CDR2 FQGNSA. V lost 2 bases to trimming and J lost 1 base, with 11 bases between them. The CDR3 DNA is TGTGCCAGCAGCTTAACAGGGGGGGGCCAAGAGACCCAGTACTTC. This translates into CASSLTGGGQETQYF.

This clonotype was detected ten times or more. The chain has TRBV12-2 and TRBJ1-5. TRBV12-2 is reported as a pseudogene. This CDR3 contains 14 residues. The CDR3 here is CASRLARSAGPQHF. The CDR3 DNA is TGTGCAAGTCGCTTAGCCCGGTCGGCCGGGCCCCAGCATTTT.

In this sample, this clonotype turned up many times. This sequence joins TRBV5-1 and TRBJ1-3; D is possibly TRBD1 (6 bases). V was shortened by 0 bases and J by 2 bases, with 9 bases between the two germline ends. This CDR3 comprises 15 residues. The germline CDR1 and CDR2 sequences are SGHRS and YFSETQ. In DNA, the CDR3 is TGCGCCAGCAGCTTGGACGGGGGCCCTGGAAACACCATATATTTT. This codes for CASSLDGGPGNTIYF.

This clonotype was recorded many times. The J gene is TRBJ2-2, the V gene TRBV11-2, with D possibly matching TRBD2 (6 bases). The CDR3 has 14 amino acids. CDR1 SGHAT and CDR2 FQNNGV come from the germline V gene. The ends were cut back, 5 bases at V and 6 bases at J, with 13 bases in the middle. Here the CDR3 DNA reads TGTGCCAGCAGCCTCGTACTAGCCCCCGGGGAGCTGTTTTTT. It codes for CASSLVLAPGELFF.

This chain uses TRBV12-3 or TRBV12-4 with TRBJ2-3; weak D call: TRBD2 (5 bases). The CDR3 contains 13 residues. V was cut by 4 bases and J by 3 bases, with 8 bases left in between. CDR3 nucleotides: TGTGCCAGCAGTTGGCGCGGGACAGATACGCAGTATTTT. It codes for CASSWRGTDTQYF.

This clonotype was seen repeatedly, ten times or more. CDR3 amino acids: CAKRGQPDTNTGELFF. CDR3 nucleotide sequence: TGTGCCAAAAGGGGACAGCCGGATACGAACACCGGGGAGCTGTTTTTT. The chain couples TRBV6-4 to TRBJ2-2, with 7 nucleotides matching TRBD1. Germline V gene sequence: CDR1 MRHNA, CDR2 SNTAGT. After removal of 10 bases from V and 0 bases from J, the junction contained 11 bases not matched to a gene. This CDR3 spans 16 amino acids.

This clonotype was counted at least ten times. This chain uses TRBV20-1 with TRBJ1-1; D gene uncertain. This CDR3 contains 16 residues. CDR1 is DFQATT, CDR2 SNEGSKA, per germline (reference sequence). The germline V and J ends were trimmed by 3 bases and 0 bases, with 17 bases remaining between them. In DNA form, the CDR3 reads TGCAGTGCTAGTTCGGCAGAGATTCTCATGAACACTGAAGCTTTCTTT. Translating gives CSASSAEILMNTEAFF.

This clonotype was observed a few times. J is TRBJ2-1 and V is TRBV28; D uncertain. Germline V CDR1 and CDR2: MDHEN, SYDVKM. V was shortened by 2 bases and J by 0 bases, with 14 bases between the two germline ends. CDR3 length: 17 amino acids. The CDR3 region has the DNA TGTGCCAGCAGTTTAATTGAAGGTCTAAGCTCCTACAATGAGCAGTTCTTC. Its translation is CASSLIEGLSSYNEQFF.

In this sample, this clonotype turned up many times. The gene calls are TRBV7-8 and TRBJ2-3; TRBD2 agrees at 7 bases. Germline CDR1 is SGHVS and CDR2 is FQNEAQ. The length of the CDR3 is 15 residues. V lost 6 bases, J lost 3 bases, and 9 bases stayed unmatched. CDR3 amino acids: CASSFKRDRTDTQYF. In DNA, the CDR3 is TGTGCCAGCAGTTTTAAGCGGGATCGGACAGATACGCAGTATTTT.

Only a few counts were recorded for this clonotype. This chain connects TRBV6-5 to TRBJ2-7, with 9 bases identical to TRBD1. CDR1 is MNHEY, CDR2 SVGAGI, per germline. V lost 5 bases and J lost 2; bases outside the gene matches: 7. CDR3 length: 15 residues. CDR3 nucleotides: TGTGCCAGCAGTCCCGGACAGGGGCCTACCTACGAGCAGTACTTC. As protein: CASSPGQGPTYEQYF.